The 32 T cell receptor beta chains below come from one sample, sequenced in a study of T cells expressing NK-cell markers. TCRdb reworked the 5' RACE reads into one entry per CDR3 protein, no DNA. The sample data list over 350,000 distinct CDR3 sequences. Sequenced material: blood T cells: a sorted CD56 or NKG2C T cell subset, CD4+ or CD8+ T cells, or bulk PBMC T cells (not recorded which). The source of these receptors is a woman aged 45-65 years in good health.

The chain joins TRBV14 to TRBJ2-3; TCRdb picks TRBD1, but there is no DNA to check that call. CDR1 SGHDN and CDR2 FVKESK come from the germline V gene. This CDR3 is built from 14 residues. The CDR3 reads CASSQQARGVTQYF.

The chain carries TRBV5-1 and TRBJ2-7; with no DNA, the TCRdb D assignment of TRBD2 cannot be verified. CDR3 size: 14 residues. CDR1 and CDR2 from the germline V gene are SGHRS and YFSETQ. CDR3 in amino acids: CASSYGTTIYEQYF.

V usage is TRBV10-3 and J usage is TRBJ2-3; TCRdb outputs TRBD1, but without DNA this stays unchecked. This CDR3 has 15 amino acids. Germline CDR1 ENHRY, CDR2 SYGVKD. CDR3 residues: CASRTGSISTDTQYF.

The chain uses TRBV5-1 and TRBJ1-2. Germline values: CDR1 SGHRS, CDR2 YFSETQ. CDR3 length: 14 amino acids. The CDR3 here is CASSLATANYGYTF.

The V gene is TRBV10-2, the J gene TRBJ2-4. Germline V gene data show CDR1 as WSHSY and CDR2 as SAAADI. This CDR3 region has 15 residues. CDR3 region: CASSNRNLAKNIQYF.

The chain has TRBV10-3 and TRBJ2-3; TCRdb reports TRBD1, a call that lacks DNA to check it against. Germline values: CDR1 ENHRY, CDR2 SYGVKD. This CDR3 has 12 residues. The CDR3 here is CAISESVGAQYF.

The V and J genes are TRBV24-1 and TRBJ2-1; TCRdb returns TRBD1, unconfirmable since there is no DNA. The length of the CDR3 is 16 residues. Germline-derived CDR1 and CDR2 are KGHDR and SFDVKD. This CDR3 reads CATSDLQNRVRNEQFF.

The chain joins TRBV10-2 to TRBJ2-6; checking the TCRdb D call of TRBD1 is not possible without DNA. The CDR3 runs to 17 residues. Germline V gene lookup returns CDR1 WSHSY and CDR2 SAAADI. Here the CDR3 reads CASTPWSRNSGANVLTF.

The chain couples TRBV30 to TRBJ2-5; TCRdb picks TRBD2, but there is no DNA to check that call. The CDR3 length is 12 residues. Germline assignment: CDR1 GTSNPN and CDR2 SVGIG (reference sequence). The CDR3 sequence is CAWNGGDQTQYF.

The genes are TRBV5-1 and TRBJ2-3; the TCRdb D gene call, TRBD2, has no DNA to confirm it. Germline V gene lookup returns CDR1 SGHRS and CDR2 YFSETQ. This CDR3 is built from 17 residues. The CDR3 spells CASSLRRDPPGEDTQYF.

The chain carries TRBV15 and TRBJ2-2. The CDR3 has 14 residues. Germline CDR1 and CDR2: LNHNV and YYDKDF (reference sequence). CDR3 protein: CATSETDDTGELFF.

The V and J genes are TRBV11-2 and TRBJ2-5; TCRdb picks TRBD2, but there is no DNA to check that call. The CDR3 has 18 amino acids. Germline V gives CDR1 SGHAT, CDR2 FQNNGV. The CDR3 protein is CASSPSLLTSGGRETQYF.

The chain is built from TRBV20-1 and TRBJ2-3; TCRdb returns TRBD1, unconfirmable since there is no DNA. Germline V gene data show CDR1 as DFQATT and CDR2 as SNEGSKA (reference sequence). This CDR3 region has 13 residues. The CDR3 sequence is CSAQARDQDTQYF.

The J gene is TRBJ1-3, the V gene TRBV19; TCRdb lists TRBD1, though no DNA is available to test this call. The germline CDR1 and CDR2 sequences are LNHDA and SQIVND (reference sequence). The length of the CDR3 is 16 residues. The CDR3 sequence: CASSKTGTGTGNTIYF.

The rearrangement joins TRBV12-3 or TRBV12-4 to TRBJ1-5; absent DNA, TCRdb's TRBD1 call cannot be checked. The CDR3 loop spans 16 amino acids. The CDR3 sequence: CASSTTGGASNQPQHF.

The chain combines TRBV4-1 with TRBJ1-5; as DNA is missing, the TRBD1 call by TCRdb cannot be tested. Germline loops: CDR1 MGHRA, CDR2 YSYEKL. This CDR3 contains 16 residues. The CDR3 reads CASSQDPGRYTGSQHF.

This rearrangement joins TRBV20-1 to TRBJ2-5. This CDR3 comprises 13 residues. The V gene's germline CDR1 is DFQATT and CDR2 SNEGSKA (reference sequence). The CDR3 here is CSARVMAEETQYF.

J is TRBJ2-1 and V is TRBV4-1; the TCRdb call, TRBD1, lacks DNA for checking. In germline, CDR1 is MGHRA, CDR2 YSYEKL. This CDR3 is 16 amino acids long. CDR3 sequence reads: CASSQEGYSLDNEQFF.

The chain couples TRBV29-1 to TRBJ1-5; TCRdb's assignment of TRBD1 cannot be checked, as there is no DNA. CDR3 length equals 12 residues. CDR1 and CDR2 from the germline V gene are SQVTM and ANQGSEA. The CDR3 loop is CSAGQGGEPQHF.

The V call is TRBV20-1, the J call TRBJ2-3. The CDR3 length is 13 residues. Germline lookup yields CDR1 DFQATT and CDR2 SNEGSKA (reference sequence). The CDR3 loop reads CSASDSPTDTQYF.

The CDR3 loop reads CASHGWVNTEAFF. The V call is TRBV12-3 or TRBV12-4, the J call TRBJ1-1. This CDR3 has 13 amino acids.

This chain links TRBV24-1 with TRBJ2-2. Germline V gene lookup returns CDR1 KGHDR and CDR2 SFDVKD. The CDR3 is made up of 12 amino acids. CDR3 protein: CATFRLAGELFF.

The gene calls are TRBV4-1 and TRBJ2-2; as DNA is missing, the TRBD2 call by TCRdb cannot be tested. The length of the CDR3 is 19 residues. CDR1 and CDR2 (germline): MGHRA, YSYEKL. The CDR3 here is CASSQEPPSSARSTGELFF.

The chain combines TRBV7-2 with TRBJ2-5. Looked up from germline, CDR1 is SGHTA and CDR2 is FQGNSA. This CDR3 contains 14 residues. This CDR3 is CASSLGWMKETQYF.

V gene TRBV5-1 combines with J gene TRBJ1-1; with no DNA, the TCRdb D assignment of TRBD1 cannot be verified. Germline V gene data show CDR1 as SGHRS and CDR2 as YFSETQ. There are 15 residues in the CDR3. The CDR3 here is CASSLEVGGWTEAFF.

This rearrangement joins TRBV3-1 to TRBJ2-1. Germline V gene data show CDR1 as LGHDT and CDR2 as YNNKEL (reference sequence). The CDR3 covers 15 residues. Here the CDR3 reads CASSLDPFAVNEQFF.

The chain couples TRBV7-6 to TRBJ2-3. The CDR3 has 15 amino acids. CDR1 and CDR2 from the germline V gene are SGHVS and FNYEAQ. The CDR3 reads CASSLGNSLTDTQYF.

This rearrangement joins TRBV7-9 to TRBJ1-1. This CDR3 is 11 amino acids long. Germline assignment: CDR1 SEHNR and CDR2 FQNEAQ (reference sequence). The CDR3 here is CASSSGPAAFF.

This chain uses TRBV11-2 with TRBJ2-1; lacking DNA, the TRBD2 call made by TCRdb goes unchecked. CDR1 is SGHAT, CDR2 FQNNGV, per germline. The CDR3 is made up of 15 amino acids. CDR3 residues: CASRPLSGRAGEQFF. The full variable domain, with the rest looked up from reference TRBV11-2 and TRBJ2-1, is EAGVAQSPRYKIIEKRQSVAFWCNPISGHATLYWYQQILGQGPKLLIQFQNNGVVDDSQLPKDRFSAERLKGVDSTLKIQPAKLEDSAVYLCASRPLSGRAGEQFFGPGTRLTVL.

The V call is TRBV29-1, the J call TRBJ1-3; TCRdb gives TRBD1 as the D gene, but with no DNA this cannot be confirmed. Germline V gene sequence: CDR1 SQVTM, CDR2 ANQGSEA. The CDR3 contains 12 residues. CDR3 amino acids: CSVRQGENTIYF.

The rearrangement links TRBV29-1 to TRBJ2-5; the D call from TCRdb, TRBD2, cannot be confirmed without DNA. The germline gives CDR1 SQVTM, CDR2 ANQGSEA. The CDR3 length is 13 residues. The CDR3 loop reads CSVAKRQGETQYF. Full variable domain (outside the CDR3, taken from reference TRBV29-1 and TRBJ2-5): SAVISQKPSRDICQRGTSLTIQCQVDSQVTMMFWYRQQPGQSLTLIATANQGSEATYESGFVIDKFPISRPNLTFSTLTVSNMSPEDSSIYLCSVAKRQGETQYFGPGTRLLVL.

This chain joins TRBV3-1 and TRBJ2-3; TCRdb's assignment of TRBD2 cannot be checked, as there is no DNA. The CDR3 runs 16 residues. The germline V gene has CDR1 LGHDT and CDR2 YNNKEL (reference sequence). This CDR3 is CASSPTSGSSTDTQYF.